This entry lists 8 T cell receptor beta chains sequenced from one sample in a study of T cells after yellow fever vaccination (dated by TCRdb to between 2017 and 2020). The sample's treatment or condition, from its label and the paper: live attenuated yellow fever vaccine strain. Library construction relied on 5' RACE. Sequencing used an Illumina HiSeq 2500. TCRdb applied fastp at Q25 and MiXCR to the public reads, then kept only in-frame beta chains. Each CDR3 protein gets just one entry, which takes the most common genes and DNA from the rows behind it. The sample records some 300,000 distinct CDR3 sequences, around 8.1% of which are singletons. In total, the top ten clones hold approximately 18% of the sample. The specimen was PBMCs, collected roughly 45 days after the first yellow fever vaccination. These receptors originate from a man aged 18 to 29 who received the YFV17D yellow fever vaccine.

V is TRBV4-3 and J is TRBJ2-3, with 8 bases identical to TRBD1. Germline V lookup: CDR1 LGHNA, CDR2 YSLEER. This CDR3 comprises 15 residues. Losses at the gene ends were 4 bases for V and 4 bases for J; bases not matched to a gene: 7. This chain's CDR3 is CASSLQGVEADTQYF. The CDR3 region has the DNA TGCGCCAGCAGCCTACAGGGGGTTGAGGCAGATACGCAGTATTTT.

This clonotype occurred many times. This chain uses TRBV25-1 with TRBJ2-5; D not certain. The ends were cut back, 1 base at V and 4 bases at J, with 10 bases in the middle. CDR3 size: 14 residues. The germline V gene has CDR1 MGHDK and CDR2 SYGVNS. The CDR3 nucleotides are TGTGCCAGCAGTGAATCGGGCAGATCAGAGACCCAGTACTTC. It codes for CASSESGRSETQYF.

There are a few counts of this clonotype. The chain links TRBV12-3 or TRBV12-4 to TRBJ2-5; 9 nucleotides line up with TRBD1. The CDR3 has 15 amino acids. Trimming removed 5 bases from V and 5 bases from J; junction bases left unmatched: 9. CDR3: CASSVIGTGRETQYF. The CDR3 nucleotides are TGTGCCAGCAGTGTTATTGGGACAGGGAGGGAGACCCAGTACTTC.

The chain combines TRBV20-1 with TRBJ2-1, with a tentative D call TRBD2 (5 bases). The germline V and J ends were trimmed by 6 bases and 0 bases, with 15 bases remaining between them. Germline loops: CDR1 DFQATT, CDR2 SNEGSKA (reference sequence). The CDR3 has 15 amino acids. The CDR3 nucleotides are TGCAGTGCCCGACCAGGAGGTAGCTCCTACAATGAGCAGTTCTTC. It translates to CSARPGGSSYNEQFF.

The table lists this clonotype with a few counts. This sequence joins TRBV27 and TRBJ2-1, with 8 bases that match TRBD1. CDR3 length: 14 residues. CDR1 is MNHEY and CDR2 is SMNVEV in the germline V gene (reference sequence). The V and J ends lost 5 bases and 9 bases, in that order; junction bases with no gene match: 9. Here the CDR3 DNA reads TGTGCCAGCAGTAAACAGGGGGTGGATCGTGAGCAGTTCTTC. Translation gives CASSKQGVDREQFF.

The V and J genes are TRBV7-2 and TRBJ1-2, with D hard to call. The germline V and J ends were trimmed by 2 bases and 1 base, with 14 bases remaining between them. The CDR3 covers 16 residues. Germline V CDR1 and CDR2: SGHTA, FQGNSA. CDR3 nucleotides: TGTGCCAGCAGCTTATTGAATCCCGAGTTTAACTATGGCTACACCTTC. Translating it yields CASSLLNPEFNYGYTF.

V gene TRBV7-9 combines with J gene TRBJ2-3; 10 bases agree with TRBD1. The CDR3 covers 15 residues. V was clipped by 4 bases and J by 3 bases; unmatched bases: 4. In germline, CDR1 is SEHNR, CDR2 FQNEAQ (reference sequence). The chain's CDR3 is CASSSTGGPTDTQYF. DNA for the CDR3: TGTGCCAGCAGCTCGACAGGGGGCCCAACAGATACGCAGTATTTT.

The table lists this clonotype with a few counts. This chain connects TRBV25-1 to TRBJ2-7; no firm D call. This CDR3 has 14 amino acids. The V gene lost 6 bases and the J gene lost 6 bases, with 18 bases spanning the gap. CDR1 is MGHDK and CDR2 is SYGVNS in the germline V gene. The CDR3 loop reads CASRTTRPRGEQYV. CDR3 coding DNA: TGTGCCAGCAGAACTACGAGGCCACGCGGCGAGCAGTACGTC.